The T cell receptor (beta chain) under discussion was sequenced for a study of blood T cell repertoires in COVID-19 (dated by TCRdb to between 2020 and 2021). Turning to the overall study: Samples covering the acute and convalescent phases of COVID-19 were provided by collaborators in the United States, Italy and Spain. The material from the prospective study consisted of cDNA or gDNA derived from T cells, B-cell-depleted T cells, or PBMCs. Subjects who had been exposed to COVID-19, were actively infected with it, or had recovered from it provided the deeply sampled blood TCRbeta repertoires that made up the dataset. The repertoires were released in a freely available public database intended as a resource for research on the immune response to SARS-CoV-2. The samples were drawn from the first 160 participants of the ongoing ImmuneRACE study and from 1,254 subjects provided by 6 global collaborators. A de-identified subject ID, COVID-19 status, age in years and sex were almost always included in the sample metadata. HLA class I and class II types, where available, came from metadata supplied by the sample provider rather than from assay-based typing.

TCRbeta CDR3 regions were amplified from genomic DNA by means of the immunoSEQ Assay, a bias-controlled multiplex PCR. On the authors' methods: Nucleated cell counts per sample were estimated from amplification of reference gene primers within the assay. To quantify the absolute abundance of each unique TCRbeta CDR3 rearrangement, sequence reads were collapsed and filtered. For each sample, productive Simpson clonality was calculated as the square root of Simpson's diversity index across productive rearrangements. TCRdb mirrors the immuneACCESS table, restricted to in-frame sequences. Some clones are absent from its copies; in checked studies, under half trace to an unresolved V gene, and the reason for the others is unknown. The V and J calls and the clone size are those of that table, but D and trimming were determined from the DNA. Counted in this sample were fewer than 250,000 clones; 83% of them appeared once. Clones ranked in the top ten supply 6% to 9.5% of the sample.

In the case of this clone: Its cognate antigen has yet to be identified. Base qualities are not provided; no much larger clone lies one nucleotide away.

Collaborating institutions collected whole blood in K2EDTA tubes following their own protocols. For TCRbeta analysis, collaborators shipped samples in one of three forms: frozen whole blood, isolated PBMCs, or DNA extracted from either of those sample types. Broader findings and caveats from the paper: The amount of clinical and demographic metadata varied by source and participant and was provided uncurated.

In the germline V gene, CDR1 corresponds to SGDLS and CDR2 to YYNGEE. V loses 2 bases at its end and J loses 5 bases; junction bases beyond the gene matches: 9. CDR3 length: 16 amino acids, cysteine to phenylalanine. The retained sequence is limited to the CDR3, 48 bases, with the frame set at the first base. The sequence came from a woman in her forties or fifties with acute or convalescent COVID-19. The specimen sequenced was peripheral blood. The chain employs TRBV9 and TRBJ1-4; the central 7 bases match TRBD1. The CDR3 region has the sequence CASSVFGGTDNEKLFF. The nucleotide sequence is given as TGTGCCAGCAGCGTTTTCGGCGGGACAGACAATGAAAAACTGTTTTTT.